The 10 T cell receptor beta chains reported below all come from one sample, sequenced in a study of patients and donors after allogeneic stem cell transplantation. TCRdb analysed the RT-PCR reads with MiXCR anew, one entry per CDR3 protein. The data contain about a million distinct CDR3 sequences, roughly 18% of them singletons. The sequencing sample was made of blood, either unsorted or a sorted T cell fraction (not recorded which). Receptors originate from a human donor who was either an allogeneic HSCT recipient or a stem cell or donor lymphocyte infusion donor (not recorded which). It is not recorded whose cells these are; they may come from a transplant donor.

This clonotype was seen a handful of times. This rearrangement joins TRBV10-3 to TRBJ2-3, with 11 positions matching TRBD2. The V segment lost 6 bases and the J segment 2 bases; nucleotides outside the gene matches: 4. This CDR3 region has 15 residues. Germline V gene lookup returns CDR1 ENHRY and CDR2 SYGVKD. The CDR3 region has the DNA TGTGCCATCAGAAGACTAGCGGGGCACACAGATACGCAGTATTTT. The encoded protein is CAIRRLAGHTDTQYF.

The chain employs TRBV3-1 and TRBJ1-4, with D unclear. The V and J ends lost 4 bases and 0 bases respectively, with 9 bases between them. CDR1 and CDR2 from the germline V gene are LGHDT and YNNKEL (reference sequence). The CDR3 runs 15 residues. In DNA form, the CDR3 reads TGTGCCAGCAGCCCACCAGCGCCAACTAATGAAAAACTGTTTTTT. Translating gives CASSPPAPTNEKLFF. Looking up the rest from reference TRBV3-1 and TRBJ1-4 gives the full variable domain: DTAVSQTPKYLVTQMGNDKSIKCEQNLGHDTMYWYKQDSKKFLKIMFSYNNKELIINETVPNRFSPKSPDKAHLNLHINSLELGDSAVYFCASSPPAPTNEKLFFGSGTQLSVL.

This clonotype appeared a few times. CDR3 amino acids: CASTGGANNEQFF. CDR3 in DNA: TGTGCCAGCACCGGCGGGGCAAACAATGAGCAGTTCTTC. The rearrangement joins TRBV2 to TRBJ2-1; D may be TRBD2 (6 bases). The CDR3 runs to 13 residues. V was trimmed by 7 bases and J by 5 bases, leaving 12 bases between them. Germline values: CDR1 SNHLY, CDR2 FYNNEI.

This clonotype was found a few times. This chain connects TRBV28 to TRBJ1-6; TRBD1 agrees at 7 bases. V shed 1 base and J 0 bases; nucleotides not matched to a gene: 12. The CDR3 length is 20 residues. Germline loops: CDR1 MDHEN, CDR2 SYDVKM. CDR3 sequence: CASSLFSLAGQNSYNSPLHF. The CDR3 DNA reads TGTGCCAGCAGTTTATTTTCTCTAGCGGGACAGAACTCCTATAATTCACCCCTCCACTTT.

In nucleotides, the CDR3 is TGTGCCACCAGCAGGAAGGGCCAGGAACGGAACACTGAAGCTTTCTTT. Translated, it gives CATSRKGQERNTEAFF. V and J are TRBV15 and TRBJ1-1; D not resolved. This CDR3 is built from 16 residues. V was cut by 3 bases and J by 1 base, with 15 bases left in between. CDR1 is LNHNV and CDR2 is YYDKDF in the germline V gene (reference sequence).

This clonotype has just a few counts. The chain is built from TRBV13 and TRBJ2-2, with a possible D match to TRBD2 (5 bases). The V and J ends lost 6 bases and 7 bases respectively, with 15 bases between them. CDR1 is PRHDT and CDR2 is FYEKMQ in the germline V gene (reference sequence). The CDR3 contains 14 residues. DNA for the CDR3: TGTGCCAGCAGTTACCGGGGAACCCTCGGGGAGCTGTTTTTT. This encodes CASSYRGTLGELFF.

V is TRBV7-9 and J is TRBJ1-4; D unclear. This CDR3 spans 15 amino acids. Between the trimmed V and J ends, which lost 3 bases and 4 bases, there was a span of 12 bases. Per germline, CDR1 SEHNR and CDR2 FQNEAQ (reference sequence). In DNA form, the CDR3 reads TGTGCCAGCAGCTTTGGCGGCGGGGTTAATGAAAAACTGTTTTTT. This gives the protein CASSFGGGVNEKLFF.

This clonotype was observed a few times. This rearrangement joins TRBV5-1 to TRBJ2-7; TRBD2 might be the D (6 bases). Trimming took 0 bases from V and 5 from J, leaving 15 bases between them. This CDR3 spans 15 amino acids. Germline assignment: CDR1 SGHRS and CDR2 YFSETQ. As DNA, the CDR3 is TGCGCCAGCAGCTTGGATCCCGGGAGAAGCGACGAGCAGTACTTC. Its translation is CASSLDPGRSDEQYF.

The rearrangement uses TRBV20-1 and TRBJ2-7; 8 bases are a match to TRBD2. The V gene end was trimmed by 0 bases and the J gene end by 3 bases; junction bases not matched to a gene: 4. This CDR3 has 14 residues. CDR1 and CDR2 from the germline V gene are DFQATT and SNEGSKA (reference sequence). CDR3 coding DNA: TGCAGTGCTAGAGATGCGGGGGGCCGCTACGAGCAGTACTTC. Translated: CSARDAGGRYEQYF.

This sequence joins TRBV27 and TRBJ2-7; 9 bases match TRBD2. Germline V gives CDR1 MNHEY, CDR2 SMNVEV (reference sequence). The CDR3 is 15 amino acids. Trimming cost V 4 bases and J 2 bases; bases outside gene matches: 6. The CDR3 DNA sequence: TGTGCCAGCAGTTCGGGGACTAGCCCAACCTACGAGCAGTACTTC. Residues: CASSSGTSPTYEQYF.